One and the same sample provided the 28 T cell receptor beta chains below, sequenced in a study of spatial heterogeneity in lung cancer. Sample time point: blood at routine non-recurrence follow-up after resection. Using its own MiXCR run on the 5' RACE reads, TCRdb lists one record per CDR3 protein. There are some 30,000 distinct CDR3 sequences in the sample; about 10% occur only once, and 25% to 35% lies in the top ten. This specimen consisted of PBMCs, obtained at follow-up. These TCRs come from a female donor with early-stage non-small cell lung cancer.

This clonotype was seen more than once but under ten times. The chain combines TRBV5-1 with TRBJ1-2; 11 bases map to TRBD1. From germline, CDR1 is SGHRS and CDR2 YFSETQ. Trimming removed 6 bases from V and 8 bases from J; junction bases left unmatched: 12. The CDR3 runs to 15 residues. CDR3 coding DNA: TGCGCCAGCACCGCCCCGGACAGGGGGCCGGGAGGCTACACCTTC. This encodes CASTAPDRGPGGYTF.

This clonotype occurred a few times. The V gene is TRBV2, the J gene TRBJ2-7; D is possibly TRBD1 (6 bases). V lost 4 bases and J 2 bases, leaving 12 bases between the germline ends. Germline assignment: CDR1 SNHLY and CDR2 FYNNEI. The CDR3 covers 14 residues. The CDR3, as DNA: TGTGCCAGCAGTGGAACAGGGCGGGCCTACGAGCAGTACTTC. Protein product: CASSGTGRAYEQYF. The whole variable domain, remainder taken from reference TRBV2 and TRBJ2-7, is EPEVTQTPSHQVTQMGQEVILRCVPISNHLYFYWYRQILGQKVEFLVSFYNNEISEKSEIFDDQFSVERPDGSNFTLKIRSTKLEDSAMYFCASSGTGRAYEQYFGPGTRLTVT.

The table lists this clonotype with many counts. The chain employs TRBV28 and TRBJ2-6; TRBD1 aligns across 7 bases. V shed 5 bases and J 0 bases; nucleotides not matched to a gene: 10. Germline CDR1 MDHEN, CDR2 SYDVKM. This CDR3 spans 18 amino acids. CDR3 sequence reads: CASSTVPGQSSGANVLTF. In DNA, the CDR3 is TGTGCCAGCAGTACAGTCCCGGGACAGAGCTCTGGGGCCAACGTCCTGACTTTC.

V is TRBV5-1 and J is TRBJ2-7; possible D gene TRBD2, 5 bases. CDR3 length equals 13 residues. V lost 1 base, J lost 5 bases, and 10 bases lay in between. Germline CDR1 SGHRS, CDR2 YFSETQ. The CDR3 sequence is CASSLTQEDEQYF. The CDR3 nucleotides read TGCGCCAGCAGCTTGACCCAGGAGGACGAGCAGTACTTC.

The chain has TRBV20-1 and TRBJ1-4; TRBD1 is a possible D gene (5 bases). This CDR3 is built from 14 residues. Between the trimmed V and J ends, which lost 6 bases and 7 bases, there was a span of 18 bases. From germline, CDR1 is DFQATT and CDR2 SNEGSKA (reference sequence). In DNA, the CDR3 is TGCAGTGCGGGCCCCCCGGGGGACCTTGAAAAACTGTTTTTT. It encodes CSAGPPGDLEKLFF.

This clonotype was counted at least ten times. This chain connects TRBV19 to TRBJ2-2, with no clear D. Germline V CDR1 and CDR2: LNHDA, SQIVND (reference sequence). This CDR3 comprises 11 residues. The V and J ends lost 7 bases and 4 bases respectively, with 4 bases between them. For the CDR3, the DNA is TGTGCCAGTACGACCACCGGGGAGCTGTTTTTT. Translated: CASTTTGELFF. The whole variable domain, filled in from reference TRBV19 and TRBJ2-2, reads DGGITQSPKYLFRKEGQNVTLSCEQNLNHDAMYWYRQDPGQGLRLIYYSQIVNDFQKGDIAEGYSVSREKKESFPLTVTSAQKNPTAFYLCASTTTGELFFGEGSRLTVL.

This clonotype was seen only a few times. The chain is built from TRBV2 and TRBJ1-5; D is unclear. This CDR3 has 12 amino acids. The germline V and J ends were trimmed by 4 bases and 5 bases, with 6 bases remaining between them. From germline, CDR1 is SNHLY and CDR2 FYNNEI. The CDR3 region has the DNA TGTGCCAGCAGTGGGGAGGATCAGCCCCAGCATTTT. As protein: CASSGEDQPQHF. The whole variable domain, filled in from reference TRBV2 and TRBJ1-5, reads EPEVTQTPSHQVTQMGQEVILRCVPISNHLYFYWYRQILGQKVEFLVSFYNNEISEKSEIFDDQFSVERPDGSNFTLKIRSTKLEDSAMYFCASSGEDQPQHFGDGTRLSIL.

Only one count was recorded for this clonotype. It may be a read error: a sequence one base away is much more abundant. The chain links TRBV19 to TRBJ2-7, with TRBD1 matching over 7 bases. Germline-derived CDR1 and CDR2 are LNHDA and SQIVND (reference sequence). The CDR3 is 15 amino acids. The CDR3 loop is CTSNPDRATSYEQYF. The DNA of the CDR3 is TGTACCAGTAACCCAGACAGGGCCACCTCCTACGAGCAGTACTTC. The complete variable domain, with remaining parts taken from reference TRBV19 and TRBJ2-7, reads DGGITQSPKYLFRKEGQNVTLSCEQNLNHDAMYWYRQDPGQGLRLIYYSQIVNDFQKGDIAEGYSVSREKKESFPLTVTSAQKNPTAFYLCTSNPDRATSYEQYFGPGTRLTVT.

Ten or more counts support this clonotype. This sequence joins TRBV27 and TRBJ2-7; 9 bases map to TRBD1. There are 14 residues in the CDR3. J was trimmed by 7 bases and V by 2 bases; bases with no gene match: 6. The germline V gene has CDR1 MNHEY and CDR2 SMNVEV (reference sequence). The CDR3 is CASSLVQGAREQYF. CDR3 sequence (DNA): TGTGCCAGCAGTTTAGTACAGGGGGCGCGGGAGCAGTACTTC.

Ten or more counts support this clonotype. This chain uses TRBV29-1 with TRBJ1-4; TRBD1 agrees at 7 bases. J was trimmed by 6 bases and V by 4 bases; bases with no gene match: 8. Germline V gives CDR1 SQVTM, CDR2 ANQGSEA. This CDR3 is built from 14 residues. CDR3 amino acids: CSVAPGGDYEKLFF. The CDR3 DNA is TGCAGCGTTGCCCCAGGGGGTGATTATGAAAAACTGTTTTTT.

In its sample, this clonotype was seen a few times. CDR3 amino acids: CASSLGGALQETQYF. The DNA of the CDR3 is TGTGCCAGCAGCTTAGGGGGGGCCCTACAAGAGACCCAGTACTTC. The V and J genes are TRBV7-8 and TRBJ2-5; possibly TRBD1 or TRBD2 for D (6 bases each). Germline V gene lookup returns CDR1 SGHVS and CDR2 FQNEAQ. The CDR3 sequence is 15 residues long. Trimming took off 1 base at V and 2 bases at J, with 11 bases between the two ends.

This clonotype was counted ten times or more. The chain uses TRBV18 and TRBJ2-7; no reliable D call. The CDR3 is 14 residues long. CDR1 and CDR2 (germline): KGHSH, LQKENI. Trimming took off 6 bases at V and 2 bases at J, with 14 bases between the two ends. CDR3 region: CASSNQSRAYEQYF. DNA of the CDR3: TGTGCCAGCTCCAACCAATCACGGGCCTACGAGCAGTACTTC.

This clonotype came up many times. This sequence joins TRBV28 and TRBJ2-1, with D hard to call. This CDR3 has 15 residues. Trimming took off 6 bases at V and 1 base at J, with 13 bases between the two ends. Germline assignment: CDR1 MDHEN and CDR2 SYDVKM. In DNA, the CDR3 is TGTGCCAGCAGCTTCAGCGCGCATTCCTACAATGAGCAGTTCTTC. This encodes CASSFSAHSYNEQFF.

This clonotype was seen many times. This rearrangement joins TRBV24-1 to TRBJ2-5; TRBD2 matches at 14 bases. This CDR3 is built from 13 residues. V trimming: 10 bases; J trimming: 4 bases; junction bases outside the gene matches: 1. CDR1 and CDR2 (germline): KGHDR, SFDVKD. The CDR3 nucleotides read TGTGCCACTGGACTAGCGGGGGGAGAGACCCAGTACTTC. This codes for CATGLAGGETQYF.

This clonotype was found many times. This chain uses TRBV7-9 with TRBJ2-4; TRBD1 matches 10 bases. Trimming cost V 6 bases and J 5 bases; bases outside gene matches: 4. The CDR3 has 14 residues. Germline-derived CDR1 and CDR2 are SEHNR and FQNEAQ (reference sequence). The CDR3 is CASRQGTGENIQYF. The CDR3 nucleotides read TGTGCCAGCAGGCAAGGGACAGGGGAAAACATTCAGTACTTC.

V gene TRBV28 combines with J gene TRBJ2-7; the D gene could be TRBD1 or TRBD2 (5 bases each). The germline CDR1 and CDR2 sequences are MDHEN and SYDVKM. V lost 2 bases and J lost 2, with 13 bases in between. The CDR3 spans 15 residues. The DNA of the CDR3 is TGTGCCAGCAGTTTAGTTGGGGGTCGGACCTACGAGCAGTACTTC. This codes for CASSLVGGRTYEQYF. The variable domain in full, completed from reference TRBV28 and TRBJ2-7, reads DVKVTQSSRYLVKRTGEKVFLECVQDMDHENMFWYRQDPGLGLRLIYFSYDVKMKEKGDIPEGYSVSREKKERFSLILESASTNQTSMYLCASSLVGGRTYEQYFGPGTRLTVT.

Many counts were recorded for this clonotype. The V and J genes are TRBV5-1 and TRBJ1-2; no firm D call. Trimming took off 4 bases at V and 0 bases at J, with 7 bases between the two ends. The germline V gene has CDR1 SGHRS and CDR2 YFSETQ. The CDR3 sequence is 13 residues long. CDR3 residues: CASSESSNYGYTF. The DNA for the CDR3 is TGCGCCAGCAGCGAATCCTCTAACTATGGCTACACCTTC.

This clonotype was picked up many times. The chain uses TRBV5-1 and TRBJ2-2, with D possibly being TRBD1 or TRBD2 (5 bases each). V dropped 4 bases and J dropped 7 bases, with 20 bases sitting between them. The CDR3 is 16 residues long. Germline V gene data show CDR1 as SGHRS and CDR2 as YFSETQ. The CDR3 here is CASSPRVARVDGELFF. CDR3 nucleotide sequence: TGCGCCAGCAGCCCGAGGGTGGCCAGGGTCGACGGGGAGCTGTTTTTT.

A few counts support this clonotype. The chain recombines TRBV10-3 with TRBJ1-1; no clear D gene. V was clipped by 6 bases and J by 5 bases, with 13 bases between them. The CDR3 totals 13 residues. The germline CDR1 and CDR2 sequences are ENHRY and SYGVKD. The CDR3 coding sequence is TGTGCCATCAGAGACCCCTGGGGAACTGAAGCTTTCTTT. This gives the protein CAIRDPWGTEAFF.

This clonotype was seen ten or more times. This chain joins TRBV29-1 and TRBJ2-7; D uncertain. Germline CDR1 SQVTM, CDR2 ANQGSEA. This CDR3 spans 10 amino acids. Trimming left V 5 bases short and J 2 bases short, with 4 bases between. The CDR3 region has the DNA TGCAGCGTTCTCACCTACGAGCAGTACTTC. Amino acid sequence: CSVLTYEQYF.

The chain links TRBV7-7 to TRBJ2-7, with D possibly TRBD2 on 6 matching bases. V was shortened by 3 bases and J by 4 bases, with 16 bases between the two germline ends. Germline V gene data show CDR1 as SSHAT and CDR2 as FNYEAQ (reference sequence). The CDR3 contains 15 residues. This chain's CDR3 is CASSLDGRIRYEQYF. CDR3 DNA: TGTGCCAGCAGCTTGGATGGGAGGATCCGGTACGAGCAGTACTTC.

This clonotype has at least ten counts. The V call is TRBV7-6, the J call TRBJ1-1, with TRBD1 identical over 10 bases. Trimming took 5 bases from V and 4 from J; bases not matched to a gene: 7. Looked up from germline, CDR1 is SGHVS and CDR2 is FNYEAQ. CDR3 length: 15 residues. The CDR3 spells CASSPGQGDGTEAFF. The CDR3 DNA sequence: TGTGCCAGCAGCCCCGGACAGGGGGACGGCACTGAAGCTTTCTTT.

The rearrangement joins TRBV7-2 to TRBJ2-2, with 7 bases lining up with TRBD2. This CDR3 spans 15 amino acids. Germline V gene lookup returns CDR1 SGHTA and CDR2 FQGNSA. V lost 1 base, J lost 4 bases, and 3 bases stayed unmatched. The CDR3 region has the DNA TGTGCCAGCAGCTTAGTCCTAGCGGCCACCGGGGAGCTGTTTTTT. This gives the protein CASSLVLAATGELFF.

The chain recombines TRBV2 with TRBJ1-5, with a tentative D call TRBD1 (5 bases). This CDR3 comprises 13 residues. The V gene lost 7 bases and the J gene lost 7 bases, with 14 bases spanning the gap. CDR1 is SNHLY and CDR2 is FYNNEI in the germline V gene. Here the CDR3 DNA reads TGTGCCAGCATCCGCAGGGAGGGCCAGCCCCAGCATTTT. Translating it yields CASIRREGQPQHF.

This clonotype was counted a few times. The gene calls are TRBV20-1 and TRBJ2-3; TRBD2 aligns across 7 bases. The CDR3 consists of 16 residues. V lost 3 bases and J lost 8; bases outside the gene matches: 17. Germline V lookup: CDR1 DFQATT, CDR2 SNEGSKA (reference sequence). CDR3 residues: CSASPAVGRGLFTQYF. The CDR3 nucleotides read TGCAGTGCTAGCCCCGCGGTAGGGAGGGGCCTGTTTACGCAGTATTTT.

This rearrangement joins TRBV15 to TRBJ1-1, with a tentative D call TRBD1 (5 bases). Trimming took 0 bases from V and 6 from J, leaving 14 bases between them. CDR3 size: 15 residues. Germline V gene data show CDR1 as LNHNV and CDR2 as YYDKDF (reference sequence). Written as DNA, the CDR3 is TGTGCCACCAGCAGAGATATGGCAGGGAAAGCTGAAGCTTTCTTT. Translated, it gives CATSRDMAGKAEAFF. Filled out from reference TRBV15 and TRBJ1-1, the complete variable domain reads DAMVIQNPRYQVTQFGKPVTLSCSQTLNHNVMYWYQQKSSQAPKLLFHYYDKDFNNEADTPDNFQSRRPNTSFCFLDIRSPGLGDTAMYLCATSRDMAGKAEAFFGQGTRLTVV.

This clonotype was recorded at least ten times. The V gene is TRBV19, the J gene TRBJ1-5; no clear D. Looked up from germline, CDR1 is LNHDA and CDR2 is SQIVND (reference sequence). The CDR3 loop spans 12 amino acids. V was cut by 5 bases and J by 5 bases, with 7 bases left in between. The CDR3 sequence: CASSEGYQPQHF. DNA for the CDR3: TGTGCCAGTAGTGAGGGATATCAGCCCCAGCATTTT.

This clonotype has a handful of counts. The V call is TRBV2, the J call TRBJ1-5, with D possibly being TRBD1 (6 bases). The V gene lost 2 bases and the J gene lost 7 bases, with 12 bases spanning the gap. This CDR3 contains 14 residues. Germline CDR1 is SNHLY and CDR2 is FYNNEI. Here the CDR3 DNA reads TGTGCCAGCAGTGAAAACAGGGCTGGGCAGCCCCAGCATTTT. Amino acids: CASSENRAGQPQHF.